This TCR beta chain was sequenced during a study of control samples from healthy donors and cancer patients. Some clones are missing from TCRdb's copy, which holds only in-frame ones; the method was immunoSEQ multiplex PCR. The data hold more than 100,000 clones, with approximately 89% observed a single time. Sequenced material: blood. The clonotype originates from a man between 40 and 49 years old in good health.

The CDR3 is CASSLQGMRTEAFF. The CDR3 bases are TGTGCCAGCAGCTTACAGGGGATGAGGACTGAAGCTTTCTTT. The chain uses TRBV7-2 and TRBJ1-1; D might be TRBD1 (6 bases). Trimming removed 2 bases from V and 5 bases from J, with 12 bases in between. The CDR3 consists of 14 residues. Germline V gene sequence: CDR1 SGHTA, CDR2 FQGNSA.